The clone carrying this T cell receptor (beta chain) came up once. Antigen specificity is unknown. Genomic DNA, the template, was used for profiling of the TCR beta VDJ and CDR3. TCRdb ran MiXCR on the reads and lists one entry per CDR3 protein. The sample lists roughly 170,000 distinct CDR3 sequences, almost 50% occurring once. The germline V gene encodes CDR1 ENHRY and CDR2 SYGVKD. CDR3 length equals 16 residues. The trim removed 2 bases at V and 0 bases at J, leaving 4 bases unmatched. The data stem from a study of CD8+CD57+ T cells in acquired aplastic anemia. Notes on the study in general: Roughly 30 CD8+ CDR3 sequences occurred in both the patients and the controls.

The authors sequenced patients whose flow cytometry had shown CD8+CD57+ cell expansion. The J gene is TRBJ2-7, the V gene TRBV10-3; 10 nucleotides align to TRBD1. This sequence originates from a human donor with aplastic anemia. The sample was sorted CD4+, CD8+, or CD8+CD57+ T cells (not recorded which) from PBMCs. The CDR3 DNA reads TGTGCCATCAGTGAGGTCGGGACAGGGGCCTCCTACGAGCAGTACTTC. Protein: CAISEVGTGASYEQYF.